Presented here are 28 T cell receptor beta chains from one specimen sequenced in a study of vaccination and CD4 T cells after COVID-19. Treatment defined: approximately 11-day PBMC culture with coronavirus spike peptide pools or control peptides (ViraFEST assay). These TCRs' antigens remain unknown. Cultured CD4+ T cells had their DNA profiled by the Oncomine TCR Beta short-read assay. TCRdb redid the calling of the PCR reads with MiXCR, one entry per CDR3 protein. The table lists some 14,000 distinct CDR3 sequences, approximately 54% of them singletons. Sequencing was done on a sample of CD4+ T cells from blood, cultured in vitro. Source of these receptors: a human donor who had recovered from COVID-19.

This sequence joins TRBV3-1 and TRBJ2-7; tentative D call: TRBD1 (5 bases). Germline CDR1 LGHDT, CDR2 YNNKEL (reference sequence). The CDR3 has 13 residues. With 5 bases removed from V and 0 bases from J, the gap between germline ends came to 8 bases. CDR3 sequence reads: CASSFGASYEQYF. The CDR3 DNA reads as TGTGCCAGCAGCTTTGGGGCCTCCTACGAGCAGTACTTC.

The rearrangement links TRBV4-3 to TRBJ1-2, with D uncertain. Trimming removed 5 bases from V and 6 bases from J, with 13 bases in between. This CDR3 has 13 amino acids. Looked up from germline, CDR1 is LGHNA and CDR2 is YSLEER. The CDR3 loop is CASSGTLDDGYTF. CDR3 nucleotides: TGCGCCAGCAGCGGAACTTTAGACGATGGCTACACCTTC.

The chain recombines TRBV12-3 or TRBV12-4 with TRBJ1-2; D gene unclear. The CDR3 has 14 amino acids. The V end lost 5 bases, the J end lost 5 bases, and 15 bases lay between the germline ends. CDR3 residues: CASSAAIDPYGYTF. Written as DNA, the CDR3 is TGTGCCAGCAGTGCAGCCATTGACCCGTATGGCTACACCTTC.

V is TRBV9 and J is TRBJ1-2, with D tentatively TRBD1 (5 bases). Between the trimmed V and J ends, which lost 0 bases and 7 bases, there was a span of 16 bases. The CDR3 covers 15 residues. Looked up from germline, CDR1 is SGDLS and CDR2 is YYNGEE. For the CDR3, the DNA is TGTGCCAGCAGCGTAGATTGGCAGGGACTGTCTGGCTACACCTTC. Protein product: CASSVDWQGLSGYTF.

V usage is TRBV11-3 and J usage is TRBJ2-5; TRBD2 aligns across 11 bases. The CDR3 has 15 residues. The germline CDR1 and CDR2 sequences are SGHNT and YENEEA. The junction had 0 bases not matched to a gene; V was cut back by 3 bases and J by 0 bases. As DNA, the CDR3 is TGTGCCAGCAGCTTGGGACTAGCGGACCAAGAGACCCAGTACTTC. Protein: CASSLGLADQETQYF.

The chain links TRBV7-3 to TRBJ2-2; maybe TRBD2 (6 bases). CDR3 length equals 13 residues. V was trimmed by 5 bases and J by 4 bases, leaving 8 bases between them. Looked up from germline, CDR1 is SGHTA and CDR2 is FQGTGA. The CDR3 DNA is TGTGCCAGCAGCCGGGACTTCACCGGGGAGCTGTTTTTT. Its translation is CASSRDFTGELFF.

CDR3 residues: CASSFGGDEYF. CDR3 nucleotides: TGTGCCAGCAGTTTTGGGGGAGACGAGTACTTC. The V call is TRBV12-3 or TRBV12-4, the J call TRBJ2-5; either TRBD1 or TRBD2 may fit D (5 bases each). With 3 bases removed from V and 12 bases from J, the gap between germline ends came to 11 bases. There are 11 residues in the CDR3.

This chain links TRBV6-1 with TRBJ2-1; no clear D gene. In germline, CDR1 is MNHNS, CDR2 SASEGT. V lost 10 bases to trimming and J lost 3 bases, with 7 bases between them. The CDR3 runs to 11 residues. CDR3: CAIDRYNEQFF. CDR3 coding DNA: TGTGCCATCGACCGCTACAATGAGCAGTTCTTC.

This clonotype was found a few times. V and J are TRBV27 and TRBJ2-2, with 11 bases lining up with TRBD2. CDR1 and CDR2 from the germline V gene are MNHEY and SMNVEV (reference sequence). J was trimmed by 2 bases and V by 6 bases; bases with no gene match: 8. This CDR3 contains 17 residues. CDR3 protein: CASSVPGLAANTGELFF. CDR3 nucleotides: TGTGCCAGCAGCGTCCCGGGACTAGCGGCTAACACCGGGGAGCTGTTTTTT.

The rearrangement uses TRBV30 and TRBJ1-1; possibly TRBD1 for D (6 bases). This CDR3 is built from 12 residues. Trimming stripped 6 bases from V and 7 bases from J, with 15 bases between. Germline V gene lookup returns CDR1 GTSNPN and CDR2 SVGIG (reference sequence). The CDR3 protein is CACRKGGFEAFF. DNA for the CDR3: TGTGCCTGCCGTAAGGGGGGTTTTGAAGCTTTCTTT.

The genes are TRBV20-1 and TRBJ1-2, with D possibly TRBD1 on 5 matching bases. Trimming took off 0 bases at V and 4 bases at J, with 15 bases between the two ends. The length of the CDR3 is 15 residues. Germline V gives CDR1 DFQATT, CDR2 SNEGSKA (reference sequence). The CDR3 DNA follows: TGCAGTGCTAGAGACCTCGGGGGGGTGAGCTATGGCTACACCTTC. Amino acids: CSARDLGGVSYGYTF.

The V and J genes are TRBV5-4 and TRBJ2-1; weak D call: TRBD2 (5 bases). Trimming took 0 bases from V and 10 from J, leaving 11 bases between them. The CDR3 runs 13 residues. Germline CDR1 is SGHNT and CDR2 is YYREEE (reference sequence). Here the CDR3 reads CASSLGRVWEQFF. The CDR3, as DNA: TGTGCCAGCAGCTTGGGGCGGGTTTGGGAGCAGTTCTTC.

The chain joins TRBV5-6 to TRBJ1-2, with 7 bases lining up with TRBD1. Germline lookup yields CDR1 SGHDT and CDR2 YYEEEE. V gave up 4 bases and J gave up 3 bases; unmatched junction bases: 12. This CDR3 has 16 amino acids. The CDR3 here is CASSGAGDREYYGYTF. The CDR3 nucleotides are TGTGCCAGCAGCGGAGCAGGAGACAGGGAGTACTATGGCTACACCTTC.

V usage is TRBV6-5 and J usage is TRBJ1-1; no firm D call. The CDR3 has 15 amino acids. With 0 bases removed from V and 5 bases from J, the gap between germline ends came to 13 bases. Per germline, CDR1 MNHEY and CDR2 SVGAGI. CDR3 protein: CASSYSMVTGTEAFF. The CDR3 DNA reads TGTGCCAGCAGTTACTCGATGGTGACCGGGACTGAAGCTTTCTTT.

The chain uses TRBV7-8 and TRBJ1-1; TRBD1 might be the D (6 bases). V dropped 3 bases and J dropped 1 base, with 12 bases sitting between them. The germline V gene has CDR1 SGHVS and CDR2 FQNEAQ. The CDR3 is 15 amino acids. This CDR3 is CASSLGATENTEAFF. As DNA, the CDR3 is TGTGCCAGCAGCTTGGGGGCAACAGAGAACACTGAAGCTTTCTTT.

This sequence joins TRBV6-2 or TRBV6-3 and TRBJ1-1; TRBD1 is a possible D gene (5 bases). V lost 2 bases and J lost 7, with 11 bases in between. Germline CDR1 is MNHEY and CDR2 is SVGEGT. The CDR3 covers 13 residues. The CDR3 DNA follows: TGTGCCAGCAGTTACGGGGGGAGCATTGAAGCTTTCTTT. It is translated as CASSYGGSIEAFF.

This clonotype showed up just a few times. This chain joins TRBV28 and TRBJ1-2; a weak D match, TRBD1 (5 bases). CDR3 size: 12 residues. The germline CDR1 and CDR2 sequences are MDHEN and SYDVKM. Trimming removed 6 bases at V and 14 bases at J, with 19 bases between. CDR3 nucleotide sequence: TGTGCCAGCAGCTCCCTGGACACCCAATGGACCTTC. Amino acids: CASSSLDTQWTF.

The V call is TRBV11-2, the J call TRBJ1-1, with a weak D call TRBD1 (5 bases). Germline lookup yields CDR1 SGHAT and CDR2 FQNNGV. V lost 5 bases to trimming and J lost 3 bases, with 10 bases between them. This CDR3 has 13 residues. The CDR3, as DNA: TGTGCCAGCAGCATTGACAGTTACACTGAAGCTTTCTTT. This translates into CASSIDSYTEAFF.

This clonotype was seen a handful of times. This chain links TRBV6-2 or TRBV6-3 with TRBJ2-3; D gene uncertain. Per the germline V gene, CDR1 is MNHEY and CDR2 is SVGEGT. V gave up 2 bases and J gave up 4 bases, with 10 bases separating them. CDR3 length equals 14 residues. CDR3 protein: CASSYDSSADTQYF. The CDR3 nucleotides read TGTGCCAGCAGTTACGACTCCTCCGCAGATACGCAGTATTTT.

This clonotype was seen more than once but under ten times. The J gene is TRBJ1-1, the V gene TRBV20-1; 7 bases are shared with TRBD1. V lost 4 bases to trimming and J lost 1 base; unmatched junction nucleotides: 9. Germline loops: CDR1 DFQATT, CDR2 SNEGSKA (reference sequence). CDR3 length equals 15 residues. The CDR3 DNA is TGCAGTGCTATAGCAGGGGGAACCTGGAACACTGAAGCTTTCTTT. This translates into CSAIAGGTWNTEAFF.

The V and J genes are TRBV20-1 and TRBJ2-2; the match to TRBD1 covers 7 bases. The trim removed 3 bases at V and 6 bases at J, leaving 7 bases unmatched. In germline, CDR1 is DFQATT, CDR2 SNEGSKA (reference sequence). The length of the CDR3 is 14 residues. CDR3 DNA: TGCAGTGCTAGGGGGCTCCAGGGGGCCGGGGAGCTGTTTTTT. It codes for CSARGLQGAGELFF.

The chain is built from TRBV20-1 and TRBJ2-3; 10 nucleotides match TRBD2. J lost 1 base, V lost 6 bases, and 19 bases had no gene match. The CDR3 is 19 amino acids. Germline CDR1 DFQATT, CDR2 SNEGSKA (reference sequence). CDR3 region: CSAASYGTSALWGTDTQYF. The CDR3 nucleotides are TGCAGTGCGGCTAGTTACGGGACTAGCGCCTTGTGGGGCACAGATACGCAGTATTTT.

The chain recombines TRBV24-1 with TRBJ2-5, with 7 bases aligning to TRBD2. Germline lookup yields CDR1 KGHDR and CDR2 SFDVKD. The CDR3 consists of 16 residues. V dropped 6 bases and J dropped 1; count of bases not matched to a gene: 10. This chain's CDR3 is CATSPGAGRAQETQYF. As DNA, the CDR3 is TGTGCCACCAGTCCCGGAGCAGGGAGGGCCCAAGAGACCCAGTACTTC.

The chain recombines TRBV30 with TRBJ1-5; a weak D match, TRBD1 (5 bases). V dropped 0 bases and J dropped 7 bases, with 10 bases sitting between them. CDR3 length: 13 residues. The germline gives CDR1 GTSNPN, CDR2 SVGIG (reference sequence). The CDR3 loop is CAWSVGGGQPQHF. CDR3 nucleotide sequence: TGTGCCTGGAGTGTCGGGGGAGGCCAGCCCCAGCATTTT.

J is TRBJ2-1 and V is TRBV12-3 or TRBV12-4; D remains unclear. This CDR3 contains 11 residues. With 2 bases removed from V and 9 bases from J, the gap between germline ends came to 5 bases. In DNA, the CDR3 is TGTGCCAGCAGTTTAATGGGTGAGCAGTTCTTC. Its translation is CASSLMGEQFF.

This clonotype was recorded once. The J gene is TRBJ2-3, the V gene TRBV7-9; D may be TRBD2 (6 bases). The V gene's germline CDR1 is SEHNR and CDR2 FQNEAQ (reference sequence). This CDR3 contains 15 residues. The V end lost 5 bases, the J end lost 3 bases, and 15 bases lay between the germline ends. The CDR3 DNA reads as TGTGCCAGCAGCCCAAAGCGGAGGGTTACAGATACGCAGTATTTT. Translation: CASSPKRRVTDTQYF.

There are a few counts of this clonotype. The rearrangement links TRBV7-8 to TRBJ1-5; possibly TRBD1 for D (5 bases). V dropped 1 base and J dropped 8 bases, with 12 bases sitting between them. From germline, CDR1 is SGHVS and CDR2 FQNEAQ. The CDR3 sequence is 14 residues long. The CDR3 reads CASSLGGPRKPQHF. The CDR3 DNA follows: TGTGCCAGCAGCTTAGGGGGACCGAGGAAGCCCCAGCATTTT.

The chain employs TRBV10-3 and TRBJ2-7; 9 bases are shared with TRBD2. The germline V gene has CDR1 ENHRY and CDR2 SYGVKD. V trimming: 0 bases; J trimming: 1 base; junction bases outside the gene matches: 13. This CDR3 contains 19 residues. Here the CDR3 DNA reads TGTGCCATCAGTGAGTCGAGGGGGCGGGAGGGCCGGTCGTCCTACGAGCAGTACTTC. This translates into CAISESRGREGRSSYEQYF.